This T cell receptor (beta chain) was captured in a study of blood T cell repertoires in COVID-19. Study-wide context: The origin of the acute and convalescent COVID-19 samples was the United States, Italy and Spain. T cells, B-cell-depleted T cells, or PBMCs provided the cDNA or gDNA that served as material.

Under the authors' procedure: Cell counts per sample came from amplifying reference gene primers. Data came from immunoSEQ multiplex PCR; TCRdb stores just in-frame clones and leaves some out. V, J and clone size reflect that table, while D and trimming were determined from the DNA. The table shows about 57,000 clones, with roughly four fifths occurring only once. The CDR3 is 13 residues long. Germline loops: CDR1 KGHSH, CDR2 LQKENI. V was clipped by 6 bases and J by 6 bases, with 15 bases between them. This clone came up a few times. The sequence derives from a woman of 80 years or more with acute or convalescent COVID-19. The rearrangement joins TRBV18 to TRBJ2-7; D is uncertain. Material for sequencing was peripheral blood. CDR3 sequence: CASSLGPAGEQYF. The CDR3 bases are TGTGCCAGCTCCCTCGGTCCTGCAGGCGAGCAGTACTTC.